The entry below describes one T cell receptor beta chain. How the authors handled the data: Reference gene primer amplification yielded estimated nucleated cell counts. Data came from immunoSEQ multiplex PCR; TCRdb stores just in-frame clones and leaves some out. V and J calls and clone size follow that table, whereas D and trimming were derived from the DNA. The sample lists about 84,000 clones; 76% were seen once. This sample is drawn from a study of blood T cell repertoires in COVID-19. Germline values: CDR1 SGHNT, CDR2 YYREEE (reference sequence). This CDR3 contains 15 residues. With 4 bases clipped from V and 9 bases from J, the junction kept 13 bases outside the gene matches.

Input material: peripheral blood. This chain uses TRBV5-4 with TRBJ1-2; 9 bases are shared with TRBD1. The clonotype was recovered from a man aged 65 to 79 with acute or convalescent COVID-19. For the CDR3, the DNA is TGTGCCAGCAGCCTCGGGACAGGGCTTCAAGTAAGCTACACCTTC. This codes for CASSLGTGLQVSYTF.